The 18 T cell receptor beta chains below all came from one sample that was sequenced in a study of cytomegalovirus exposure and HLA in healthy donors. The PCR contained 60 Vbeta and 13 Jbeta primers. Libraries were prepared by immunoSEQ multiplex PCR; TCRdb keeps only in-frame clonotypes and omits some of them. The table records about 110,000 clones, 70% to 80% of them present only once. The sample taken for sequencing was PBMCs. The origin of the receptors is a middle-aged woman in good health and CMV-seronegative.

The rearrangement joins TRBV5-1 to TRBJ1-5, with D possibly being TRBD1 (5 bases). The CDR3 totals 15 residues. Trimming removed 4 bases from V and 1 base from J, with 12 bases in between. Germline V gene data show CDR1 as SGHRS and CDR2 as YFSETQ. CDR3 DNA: TGCGCCAGCAGCCCGACAGCTTCAAGCAATCAGCCCCAGCATTTT. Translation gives CASSPTASSNQPQHF.

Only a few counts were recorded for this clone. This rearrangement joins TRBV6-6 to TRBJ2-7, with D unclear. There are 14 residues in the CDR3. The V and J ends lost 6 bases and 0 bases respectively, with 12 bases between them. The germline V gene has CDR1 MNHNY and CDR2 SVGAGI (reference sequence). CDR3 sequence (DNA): TGTGCCAGCAGGAATGAGCGTAACTCCTACGAGCAGTACTTC. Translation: CASRNERNSYEQYF.

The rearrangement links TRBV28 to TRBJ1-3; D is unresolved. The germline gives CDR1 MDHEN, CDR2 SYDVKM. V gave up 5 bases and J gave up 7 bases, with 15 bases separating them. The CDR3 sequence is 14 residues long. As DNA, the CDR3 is TGTGCCAGCAGTCGAGCTGGTGGGGAGAACACCATATATTTT. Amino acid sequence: CASSRAGGENTIYF.

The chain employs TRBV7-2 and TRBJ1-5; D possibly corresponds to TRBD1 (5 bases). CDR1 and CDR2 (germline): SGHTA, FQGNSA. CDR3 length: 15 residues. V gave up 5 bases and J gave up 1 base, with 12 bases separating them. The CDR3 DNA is TGTGCCAGCAGCGCCACAGGATTAAGCAATCAGCCCCAGCATTTT. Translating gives CASSATGLSNQPQHF.

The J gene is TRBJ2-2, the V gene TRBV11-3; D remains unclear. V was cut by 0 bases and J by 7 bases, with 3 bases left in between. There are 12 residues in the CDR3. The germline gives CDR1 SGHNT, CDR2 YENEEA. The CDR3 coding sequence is TGTGCCAGCAGCTTAGATATCGGGGAGCTGTTTTTT. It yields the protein CASSLDIGELFF.

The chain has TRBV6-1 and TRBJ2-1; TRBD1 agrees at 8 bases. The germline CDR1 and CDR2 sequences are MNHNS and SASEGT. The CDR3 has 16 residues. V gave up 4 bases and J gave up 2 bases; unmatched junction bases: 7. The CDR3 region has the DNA TGTGCCAGCAGTGGCCGGACAGGGTTGGCCTACAATGAGCAGTTCTTC. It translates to CASSGRTGLAYNEQFF.

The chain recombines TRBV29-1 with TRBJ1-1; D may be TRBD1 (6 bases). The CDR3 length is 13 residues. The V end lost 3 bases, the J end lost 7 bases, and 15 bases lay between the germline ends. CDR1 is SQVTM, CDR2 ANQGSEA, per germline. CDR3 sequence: CSVEGSGALEAFF. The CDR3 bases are TGCAGCGTTGAGGGATCAGGGGCTCTTGAAGCTTTCTTT.

The CDR3 DNA reads as TGTGCCAGCAGCTTAAGTGATGTTGGACAGGGAGCTTTCTTT. This translates into CASSLSDVGQGAFF. The chain has TRBV7-2 and TRBJ1-1; 8 nucleotides match TRBD1. Germline V lookup: CDR1 SGHTA, CDR2 FQGNSA. V shed 2 bases and J 10 bases; nucleotides not matched to a gene: 9. The CDR3 has 14 amino acids.

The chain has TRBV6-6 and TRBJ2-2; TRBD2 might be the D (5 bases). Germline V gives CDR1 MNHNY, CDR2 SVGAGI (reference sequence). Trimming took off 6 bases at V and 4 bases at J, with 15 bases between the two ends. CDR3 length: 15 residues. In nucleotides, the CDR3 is TGTGCCAGCAGCACCCCCCTGGGGAGCACCGGGGAGCTGTTTTTT. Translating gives CASSTPLGSTGELFF.

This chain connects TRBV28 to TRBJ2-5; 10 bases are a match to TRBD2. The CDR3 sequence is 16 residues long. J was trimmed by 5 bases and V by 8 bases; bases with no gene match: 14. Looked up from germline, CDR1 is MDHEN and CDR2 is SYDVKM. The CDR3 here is CASQRTASGRDETQYF. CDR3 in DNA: TGTGCCAGCCAAAGGACGGCTAGCGGGAGAGATGAGACCCAGTACTTC.

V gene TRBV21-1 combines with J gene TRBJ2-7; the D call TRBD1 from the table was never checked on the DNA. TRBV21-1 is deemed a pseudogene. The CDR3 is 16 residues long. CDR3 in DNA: TGTGCCAGCAGCAGGGGGGAAAGGACAGGTACCTACGAGCAGTACTTC. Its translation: CASSRGERTGTYEQYF.

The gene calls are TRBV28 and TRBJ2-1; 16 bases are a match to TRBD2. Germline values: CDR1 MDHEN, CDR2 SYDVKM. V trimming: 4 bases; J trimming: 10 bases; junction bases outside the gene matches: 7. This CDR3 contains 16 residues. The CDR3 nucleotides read TGTGCCAGCAGTTCCCCCGGGACTAGCGGGAGGGGGGAGCAGTTCTTC. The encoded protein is CASSSPGTSGRGEQFF.

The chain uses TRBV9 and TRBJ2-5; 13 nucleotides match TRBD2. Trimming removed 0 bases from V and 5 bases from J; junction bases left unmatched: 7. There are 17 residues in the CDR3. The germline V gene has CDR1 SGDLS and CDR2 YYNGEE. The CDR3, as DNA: TGTGCCAGCAGCGTAGGCACTAGCGGGGGGGCAGTGGAGACCCAGTACTTC. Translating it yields CASSVGTSGGAVETQYF.

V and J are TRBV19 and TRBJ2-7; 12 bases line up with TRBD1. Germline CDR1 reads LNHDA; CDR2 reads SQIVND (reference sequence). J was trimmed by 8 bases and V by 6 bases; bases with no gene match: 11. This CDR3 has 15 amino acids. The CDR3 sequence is CASSDWDRGLPKQYF. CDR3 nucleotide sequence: TGTGCCAGTAGCGACTGGGACAGGGGGCTCCCCAAGCAGTACTTC.

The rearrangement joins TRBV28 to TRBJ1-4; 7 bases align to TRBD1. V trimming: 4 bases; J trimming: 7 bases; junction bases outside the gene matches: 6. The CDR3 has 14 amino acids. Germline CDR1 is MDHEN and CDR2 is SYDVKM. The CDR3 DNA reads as TGTGCCAGCAGTTACGGGACAGTGACTGAAAAACTGTTTTTT. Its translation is CASSYGTVTEKLFF.

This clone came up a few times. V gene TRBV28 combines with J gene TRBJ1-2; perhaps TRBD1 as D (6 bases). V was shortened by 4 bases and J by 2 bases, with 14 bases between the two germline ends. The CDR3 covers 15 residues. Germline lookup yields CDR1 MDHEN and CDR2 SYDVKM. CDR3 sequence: CASSSGQSFNYGYTF. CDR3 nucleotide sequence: TGTGCCAGCAGTTCAGGACAGTCCTTCAACTATGGCTACACCTTC.

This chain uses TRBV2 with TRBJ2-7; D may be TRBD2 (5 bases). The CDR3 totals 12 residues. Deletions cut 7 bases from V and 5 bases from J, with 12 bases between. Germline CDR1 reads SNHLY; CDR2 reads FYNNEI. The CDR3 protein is CASNIWENEQYF. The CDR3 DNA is TGTGCCAGCAATATCTGGGAGAACGAGCAGTACTTC.

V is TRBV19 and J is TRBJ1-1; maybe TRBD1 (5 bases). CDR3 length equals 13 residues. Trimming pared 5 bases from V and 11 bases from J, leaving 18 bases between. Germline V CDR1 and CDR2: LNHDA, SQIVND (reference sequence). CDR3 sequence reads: CASSSRTFLSAFF. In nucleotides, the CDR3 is TGTGCCAGTAGTTCCCGGACATTCCTGTCGGCTTTCTTT.